This passage covers 11 T cell receptor beta chains from one sample sequenced in a study of cytomegalovirus exposure and HLA in healthy donors. The PCR employed 60 Vbeta primers together with 13 Jbeta primers. Here immunoSEQ multiplex PCR was the method, and the copy in TCRdb shows in-frame clones only, minus some. The top ten clones hold less than 3% of a sample with tens of thousands of clones, around four fifths of them seen once. The sample was PBMCs. The receptors were gathered from a woman in her thirties in good health and CMV-seronegative.

V is TRBV4-2 and J is TRBJ2-1, with D possibly TRBD1 on 5 matching bases. This CDR3 contains 14 residues. Germline V CDR1 and CDR2: LGHNA, YNFKEQ. V dropped 0 bases and J dropped 7 bases, with 10 bases sitting between them. The DNA of the CDR3 is TGTGCCAGCAGCCAAGAAGGGGTTTGGAATGAGCAGTTCTTC. Translating gives CASSQEGVWNEQFF.

The V gene is TRBV7-2, the J gene TRBJ2-3, with D possibly TRBD2 on 6 matching bases. Trimming left V 0 bases short and J 0 bases short, with 19 bases between. Germline V gives CDR1 SGHTA, CDR2 FQGNSA. There are 19 residues in the CDR3. CDR3 DNA sequence: TGTGCCAGCAGCTTAGCCTCCAGACCAGGGAGGATCAGCACAGATACGCAGTATTTT. Its protein product is CASSLASRPGRISTDTQYF.

V and J are TRBV6-4 and TRBJ1-6; D unresolved. Deletions cut 3 bases from V and 0 bases from J, with 6 bases between. From germline, CDR1 is MRHNA and CDR2 SNTAGT. The CDR3 length is 15 residues. The CDR3 sequence is CASSERSSYNSPLHF. The CDR3 DNA reads as TGTGCCAGCAGTGAACGTAGCTCCTATAATTCACCCCTCCACTTT.

This chain links TRBV9 with TRBJ2-1, with D perhaps TRBD2 (5 bases). The germline V gene has CDR1 SGDLS and CDR2 YYNGEE. V lost 0 bases and J lost 4, with 11 bases in between. The length of the CDR3 is 15 residues. The DNA for the CDR3 is TGTGCCAGCAGCGTAGGAGGGAGCGTTTACAATGAGCAGTTCTTC. Protein sequence: CASSVGGSVYNEQFF.

The chain employs TRBV19 and TRBJ1-1; unclear D gene. The V end lost 4 bases, the J end lost 7 bases, and 10 bases lay between the germline ends. CDR3 length equals 12 residues. Germline assignment: CDR1 LNHDA and CDR2 SQIVND (reference sequence). Here the CDR3 reads CASSTRANEAFF. The CDR3 bases are TGTGCCAGTAGTACGAGGGCCAATGAAGCTTTCTTT. Based on the CDR3 plus reference TRBV19 and TRBJ1-1, the full variable domain is DGGITQSPKYLFRKEGQNVTLSCEQNLNHDAMYWYRQDPGQGLRLIYYSQIVNDFQKGDIAEGYSVSREKKESFPLTVTSAQKNPTAFYLCASSTRANEAFFGQGTRLTVV.

The gene calls are TRBV5-6 and TRBJ2-7, with D perhaps matching TRBD1 (6 bases). Trimming cost V 6 bases and J 3 bases, with 16 bases left between them. Germline V gene sequence: CDR1 SGHDT, CDR2 YYEEEE. The CDR3 sequence is 14 residues long. As DNA, the CDR3 is TGTGCCAGCACCGACCACAGGGTTAACTACGAGCAGTACGTC. The encoded protein is CASTDHRVNYEQYV.

This chain joins TRBV19 and TRBJ1-1; no clear D. The V gene's germline CDR1 is LNHDA and CDR2 SQIVND (reference sequence). V was clipped by 3 bases and J by 5 bases, with 7 bases between them. This CDR3 has 12 residues. This CDR3 is CASSMAGTEAFF. As DNA, the CDR3 is TGTGCCAGTAGTATGGCCGGGACTGAAGCTTTCTTT.

The chain has TRBV7-4 and TRBJ2-3; possibly TRBD2 for D (5 bases). Germline V CDR1 and CDR2: SGHVT, SQSDAQ. The V end was cut by 6 bases, the J end by 2 bases, with 15 bases between. The CDR3 consists of 15 residues. For the CDR3, the DNA is TGTGCCAGCAGTCAGGTGGCGGGCGACACAGATACGCAGTATTTT. It translates to CASSQVAGDTDTQYF. The complete variable domain, with remaining parts taken from reference TRBV7-4 and TRBJ2-3, reads GAGVSQSPRYKVAKRGRDVALRCDSISGHVTLYWYRQTLGQGSEVLTYSQSDAQRDKSGRPSGRFSAERPERSVSTLKIQRTEQGDSAVYLCASSQVAGDTDTQYFGPGTRLTVL.

The chain has TRBV10-3 and TRBJ1-1; TRBD1 matches 8 bases. The trim removed 3 bases at V and 7 bases at J, leaving 7 bases unmatched. This CDR3 contains 14 residues. Germline CDR1 reads ENHRY; CDR2 reads SYGVKD. The CDR3 reads CAISEGGGQVEAFF. The CDR3 nucleotides are TGTGCCATCAGTGAAGGAGGGGGACAGGTTGAAGCTTTCTTT.

The CDR3 loop is CASSIAETQYF. CDR3 nucleotide sequence: TGTGCCAGTAGTATTGCGGAGACCCAGTACTTC. V is TRBV19 and J is TRBJ2-5; D unclear. The germline V gene has CDR1 LNHDA and CDR2 SQIVND (reference sequence). Between the trimmed V and J ends, which lost 3 bases and 5 bases, there was a span of 4 bases. The CDR3 sequence is 11 residues long.

The genes are TRBV30 and TRBJ2-3; D is perhaps TRBD2 (6 bases). The CDR3 length is 14 residues. The V gene's germline CDR1 is GTSNPN and CDR2 SVGIG (reference sequence). Trimming took off 4 bases at V and 0 bases at J, with 11 bases between the two ends. The CDR3 DNA sequence: TGTGCCTGGAAGGCGGGGTACAGCACAGATACGCAGTATTTT. Its protein is CAWKAGYSTDTQYF.